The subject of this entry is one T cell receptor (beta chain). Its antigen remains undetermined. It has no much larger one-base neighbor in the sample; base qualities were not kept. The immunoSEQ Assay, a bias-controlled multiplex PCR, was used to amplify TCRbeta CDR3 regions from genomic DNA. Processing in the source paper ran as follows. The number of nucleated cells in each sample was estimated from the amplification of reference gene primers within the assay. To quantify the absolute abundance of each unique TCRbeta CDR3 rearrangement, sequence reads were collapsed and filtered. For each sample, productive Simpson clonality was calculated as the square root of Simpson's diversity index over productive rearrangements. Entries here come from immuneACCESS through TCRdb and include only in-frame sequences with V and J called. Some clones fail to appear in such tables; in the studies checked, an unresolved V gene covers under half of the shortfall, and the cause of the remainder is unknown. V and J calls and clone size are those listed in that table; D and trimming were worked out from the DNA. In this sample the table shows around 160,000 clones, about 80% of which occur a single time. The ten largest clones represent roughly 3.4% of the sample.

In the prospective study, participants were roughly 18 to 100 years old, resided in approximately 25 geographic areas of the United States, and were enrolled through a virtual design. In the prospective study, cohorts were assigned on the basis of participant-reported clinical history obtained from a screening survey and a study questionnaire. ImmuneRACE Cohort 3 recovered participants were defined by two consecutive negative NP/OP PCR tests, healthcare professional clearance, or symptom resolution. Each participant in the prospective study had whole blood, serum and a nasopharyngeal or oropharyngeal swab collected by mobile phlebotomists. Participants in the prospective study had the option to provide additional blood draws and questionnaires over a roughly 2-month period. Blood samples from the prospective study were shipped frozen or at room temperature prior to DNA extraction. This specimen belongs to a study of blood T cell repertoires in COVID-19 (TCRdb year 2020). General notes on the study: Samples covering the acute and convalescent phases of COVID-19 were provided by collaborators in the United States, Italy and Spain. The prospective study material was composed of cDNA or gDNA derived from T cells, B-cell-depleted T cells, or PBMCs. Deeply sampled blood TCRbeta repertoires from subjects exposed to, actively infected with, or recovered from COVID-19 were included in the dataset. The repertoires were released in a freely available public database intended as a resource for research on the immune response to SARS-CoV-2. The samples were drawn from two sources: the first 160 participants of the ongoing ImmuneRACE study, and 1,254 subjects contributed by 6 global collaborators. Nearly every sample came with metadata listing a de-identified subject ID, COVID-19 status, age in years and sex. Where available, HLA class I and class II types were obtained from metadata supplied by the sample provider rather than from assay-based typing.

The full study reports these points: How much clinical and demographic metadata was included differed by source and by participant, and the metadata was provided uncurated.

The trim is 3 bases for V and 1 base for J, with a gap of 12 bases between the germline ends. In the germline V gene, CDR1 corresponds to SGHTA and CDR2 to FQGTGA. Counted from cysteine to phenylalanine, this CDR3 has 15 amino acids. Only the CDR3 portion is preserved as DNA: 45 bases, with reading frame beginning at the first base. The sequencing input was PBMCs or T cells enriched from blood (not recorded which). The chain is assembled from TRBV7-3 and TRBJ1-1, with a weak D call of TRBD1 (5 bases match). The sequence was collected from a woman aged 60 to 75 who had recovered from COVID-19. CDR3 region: CASSLFGAQNTEAFF. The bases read TGTGCCAGCAGCTTGTTTGGGGCCCAGAACACTGAAGCTTTCTTT.